This T cell receptor beta chain derives from a study of blood T cell repertoires in COVID-19. For the study at large: From T cells, B-cell-depleted T cells, or PBMCs came the material, which was cDNA or gDNA.

This CDR3 is built from 17 residues. Data came from immunoSEQ multiplex PCR; TCRdb stores just in-frame clones and leaves some out. The data contain around 77,000 clones, 75% to 90% of them singletons. Sequencing used peripheral blood. This TCR came from a man aged 80 or over with acute or convalescent COVID-19. The V gene is TRBV21-1, the J gene TRBJ2-1; TRBD1 is the table's D call and was not checked against the DNA. TRBV21-1 is labeled a pseudogene. The CDR3 region has the DNA TGTGCCAGCAGCAACAACCAATTCGGCAGGGTTTTGGATGAGCAGTTCTTC. This sequence encodes CASSNNQFGRVLDEQFF.